These 7 T cell receptor beta chains were all obtained from the same sample, sequenced in a study of T cell repertoires in cytomegalovirus infection. TCRdb analysed the reads with MiXCR anew, one entry per CDR3 protein. The sample records 550,000 to 700,000 distinct CDR3 sequences, just under 40% being singletons. These receptors' targets are unknown. The specimen comprised cultured PBMCs, sampled from culture after CMV antigen stimulation. Receptors were obtained from a human donor in good health (CMV status not recorded). Some clones in this sample may be carry-over from other donors' samples.

This clonotype has more than one count but fewer than ten. The chain couples TRBV25-1 to TRBJ2-3; 7 bases map to TRBD2. Trimming at V came to 4 bases and at J to 0 bases, leaving 7 bases not matched to a gene. Germline values: CDR1 MGHDK, CDR2 SYGVNS. The CDR3 is 16 residues long. In DNA form, the CDR3 reads TGTGCCAGCAGTGTTGGGCTAGCGGAAAGCACAGATACGCAGTATTTT. Its protein product is CASSVGLAESTDTQYF.

Many counts were recorded for this clonotype. This chain links TRBV7-2 with TRBJ1-4, with a tentative D call TRBD1 (6 bases). The V end was cut by 2 bases, the J end by 7 bases, with 11 bases between. The germline V gene has CDR1 SGHTA and CDR2 FQGNSA. The CDR3 length is 14 residues. The CDR3 sequence is CASSLQHRVEKLFF. In DNA, the CDR3 is TGTGCCAGCAGCTTACAACACAGGGTTGAAAAACTGTTTTTT. Full variable domain (missing parts from reference TRBV7-2 and TRBJ1-4): GAGVSQSPSNKVTEKGKDVELRCDPISGHTALYWYRQSLGQGLEFLIYFQGNSAPDKSGLPSDRFSAERTGGSVSTLTIQRTQQEDSAVYLCASSLQHRVEKLFFGSGTQLSVL.

V is TRBV18 and J is TRBJ1-1; D is ambiguous. The CDR3 spans 14 residues. Germline V gene data show CDR1 as KGHSH and CDR2 as LQKENI. The V gene lost 4 bases and the J gene lost 4 bases, with 13 bases spanning the gap. The CDR3 DNA sequence: TGTGCCAGCTCACGGGGTCTCAGAGGCACTGAAGCTTTCTTT. Translating gives CASSRGLRGTEAFF.

The table lists this clonotype with a few counts. The CDR3: CASSSSGTYEQYF. The CDR3 DNA follows: TGTGCCAGCAGTTCAAGCGGGACCTACGAGCAGTACTTC. The chain joins TRBV6-1 to TRBJ2-7; 7 positions agree with TRBD2. The trim removed 5 bases at V and 2 bases at J, leaving 3 bases unmatched. The CDR3 is made up of 13 amino acids. Germline V gene sequence: CDR1 MNHNS, CDR2 SASEGT.

The chain uses TRBV2 and TRBJ2-1; a possible D gene is TRBD2 (6 bases). The CDR3 extends over 12 amino acids. With 2 bases removed from V and 8 bases from J, the gap between germline ends came to 7 bases. CDR1 and CDR2 (germline): SNHLY, FYNNEI. The DNA for the CDR3 is TGTGCCAGCAGTGAAAGCGGGTATGAGCAGTTCTTC. It yields the protein CASSESGYEQFF.

The chain links TRBV28 to TRBJ1-1; a weak D match, TRBD1 (5 bases). The V end lost 3 bases, the J end lost 6 bases, and 8 bases lay between the germline ends. The germline CDR1 and CDR2 sequences are MDHEN and SYDVKM. The CDR3 is 12 residues long. The CDR3 DNA is TGTGCCAGCAGTTTGACCAGGGCTGAAGCTTTCTTT. This codes for CASSLTRAEAFF.

The chain combines TRBV28 with TRBJ1-2; no reliable D call. The ends were cut back, 7 bases at V and 8 bases at J, with 14 bases in the middle. The CDR3 runs to 12 residues. Germline V CDR1 and CDR2: MDHEN, SYDVKM. The DNA of the CDR3 is TGTGCCAGCACCCCATCGGGGAACGGCTACACCTTC. This codes for CASTPSGNGYTF.